Following are 29 T cell receptor beta chains from one sample sequenced in a study of blood T cell repertoires in COVID-19. Assay: immunoSEQ multiplex PCR; the TCRdb copy retains only in-frame clones and omits some. The sample holds more than 300,000 clones, around nine tenths seen once. Sequenced material: peripheral blood. Receptor source: a woman in her late teens or twenties who had recovered from COVID-19.

The chain is built from TRBV15 and TRBJ1-1; TRBD1 matches at 9 bases. With 8 bases clipped from V and 11 bases from J, the junction kept 12 bases outside the gene matches. The CDR3 contains 13 residues. Germline-derived CDR1 and CDR2 are LNHNV and YYDKDF (reference sequence). The CDR3 loop reads CATHRTGEMDAFF. In nucleotides, the CDR3 is TGTGCCACCCACAGGACAGGGGAGATGGATGCTTTCTTT.

The V and J genes are TRBV3-1 (or the pseudogene TRBV3-2) and TRBJ2-5, with D possibly TRBD1 on 5 matching bases. V was shortened by 4 bases and J by 7 bases, with 16 bases between the two germline ends. Germline lookup yields CDR1 LGHDT and CDR2 YNNKEL (reference sequence). This CDR3 region has 14 residues. DNA of the CDR3: TGTGCCAGCAGCCGAAAGGGGTTCCCGCGGACCCAGTACTTC. Encoded protein: CASSRKGFPRTQYF.

The chain recombines TRBV7-9 with TRBJ2-3; D is possibly TRBD2 (5 bases). The V gene lost 4 bases and the J gene lost 1 base, with 12 bases spanning the gap. Germline values: CDR1 SEHNR, CDR2 FQNEAQ (reference sequence). The CDR3 loop spans 15 amino acids. The CDR3 loop reads CASSSRRSRTDTQYF. In DNA form, the CDR3 reads TGTGCCAGCAGCTCCCGGAGGTCGCGCACAGATACGCAGTATTTT.

The chain has TRBV25-1 and TRBJ2-2, with D possibly TRBD2 on 5 matching bases. Trimming left V 5 bases short and J 3 bases short, with 13 bases between. In germline, CDR1 is MGHDK, CDR2 SYGVNS. The CDR3 runs 15 residues. CDR3 DNA sequence: TGTGCCAGCAGTCCTCCGGGAAGATACACCGGGGAGCTGTTTTTT. Residues: CASSPPGRYTGELFF.

The chain recombines TRBV12-2 with TRBJ1-3; TRBD1, the D gene given by the table, was not confirmed from the DNA. TRBV12-2 is deemed a pseudogene. The length of the CDR3 is 17 residues. CDR3 bases: TGTGCAAGTCGCTTAGTAGTAAAACAGGGTGCTGGAAACACCATATATTTT. Encoded protein: CASRLVVKQGAGNTIYF.

The chain couples TRBV18 to TRBJ1-3; D is unclear. In germline, CDR1 is KGHSH, CDR2 LQKENI. The CDR3 runs to 17 residues. V lost 3 bases to trimming and J lost 2 bases, with 17 bases between them. CDR3 amino acids: CASSPAQVFGAGNTIYF. The CDR3 nucleotides are TGTGCCAGCTCACCCGCTCAGGTTTTCGGTGCTGGAAACACCATATATTTT.

This clone was observed once. The chain couples TRBV11-2 to TRBJ2-1; 8 bases are a match to TRBD1. V shed 0 bases, J shed 5 bases, and the junction held 15 bases outside the gene matches. The CDR3 covers 19 residues. Germline V gene lookup returns CDR1 SGHAT and CDR2 FQNNGV. The CDR3 DNA reads TGTGCCAGCAGCTTAGATTTCAATATCGGACAGGGTTCCCACAATGAGCAGTTCTTC. This encodes CASSLDFNIGQGSHNEQFF.

The chain is built from TRBV7-9 and TRBJ2-7; 10 positions agree with TRBD1. The CDR3 is 15 residues long. CDR1 and CDR2 from the germline V gene are SEHNR and FQNEAQ (reference sequence). After removal of 4 bases from V and 2 bases from J, the junction contained 5 bases not matched to a gene. CDR3 amino acids: CASSSRGQGTYEQYV. CDR3 coding DNA: TGTGCCAGCAGCTCGCGGGGACAGGGGACCTACGAGCAGTACGTC.

In nucleotides, the CDR3 is TGTGCCAGTAGTATTTTGTACAGCAACCTGGAAAACACCATATATTTT. It specifies CASSILYSNLENTIYF. The rearrangement links TRBV19 to TRBJ1-3; no reliable D call. Germline V gene sequence: CDR1 LNHDA, CDR2 SQIVND (reference sequence). The V and J ends lost 3 bases and 6 bases respectively, with 18 bases between them. This CDR3 comprises 16 residues.

This clone was recorded only once. The chain's CDR3 is CASSESLAGYNEQFF. The CDR3 bases are TGCGCCAGCAGTGAGTCACTAGCGGGGTACAATGAGCAGTTCTTC. The V gene is TRBV10-2, the J gene TRBJ2-1, with TRBD2 identical over 10 bases. With 0 bases clipped from V and 4 bases from J, the junction kept 0 bases outside the gene matches. The CDR3 totals 15 residues. The germline V gene encodes CDR1 WSHSY and CDR2 SAAADI.

The chain links TRBV4-1 to TRBJ2-1; 8 bases fit TRBD2. The CDR3 runs 14 residues. Germline CDR1 and CDR2: MGHRA and YSYEKL. J lost 9 bases, V lost 1 base, and 5 bases had no gene match. CDR3 in amino acids: CASSQAASGSEQFF. The CDR3, as DNA: TGCGCCAGCAGCCAAGCCGCCAGCGGGAGTGAGCAGTTCTTC.

This clone was recorded a few times. V usage is TRBV7-9 and J usage is TRBJ1-3; D unclear. This CDR3 is built from 13 residues. V lost 4 bases and J lost 0, with 4 bases in between. Germline V gives CDR1 SEHNR, CDR2 FQNEAQ (reference sequence). The CDR3 loop reads CASSSNSGNTIYF. The CDR3 nucleotides read TGTGCCAGCAGCTCCAACTCTGGAAACACCATATATTTT.

CDR3 residues: CAWSGTGIYGYTF. The CDR3 region has the DNA TGTGCCTGGAGTGGGACAGGGATCTATGGCTACACCTTC. The V call is TRBV30, the J call TRBJ1-2; TRBD1 agrees at 8 bases. Germline lookup yields CDR1 GTSNPN and CDR2 SVGIG (reference sequence). J lost 4 bases, V lost 1 base, and 2 bases had no gene match. CDR3 length: 13 residues.

The chain uses TRBV9 and TRBJ2-4; D perhaps matches TRBD2 (6 bases). In germline, CDR1 is SGDLS, CDR2 YYNGEE. This CDR3 comprises 16 residues. V lost 3 bases to trimming and J lost 2 bases, with 15 bases between them. CDR3 loop: CASSALGSRTKNIQYF. Written as DNA, the CDR3 is TGTGCCAGCAGCGCCCTCGGGAGTCGCACCAAAAACATTCAGTACTTC.

The chain combines TRBV5-6 with TRBJ1-2; no clear D gene. The germline V gene encodes CDR1 SGHDT and CDR2 YYEEEE. V dropped 4 bases and J dropped 3 bases, with 16 bases sitting between them. The CDR3 has 15 amino acids. CDR3 protein: CASSALRTGDYGYTF. The CDR3 DNA follows: TGTGCCAGCAGCGCCCTGAGGACGGGAGACTATGGCTACACCTTC.

The V call is TRBV12-3 or TRBV12-4, the J call TRBJ1-2; TRBD1 aligns across 9 bases. V dropped 10 bases and J dropped 8; count of bases not matched to a gene: 11. The CDR3 extends over 13 amino acids. The CDR3 DNA is TGTGCCATCTCGCGGACAGGGGAATACGGCTACACCTTC. It encodes CAISRTGEYGYTF.

V usage is TRBV11-2 and J usage is TRBJ2-7, with 7 positions matching TRBD2. Germline lookup yields CDR1 SGHAT and CDR2 FQNNGV. V shed 5 bases and J 4 bases; nucleotides not matched to a gene: 8. This CDR3 has 14 residues. This CDR3 is CASSPRDYQYEQYV. CDR3 sequence (DNA): TGTGCCAGCAGCCCCCGGGACTACCAGTACGAGCAGTACGTC.

The chain joins TRBV7-6 to TRBJ2-1, with 7 bases identical to TRBD1. The CDR3 loop spans 15 amino acids. Germline loops: CDR1 SGHVS, CDR2 FNYEAQ. The J segment lost 10 bases and the V segment lost 2 bases, leaving 11 bases of the junction unmatched. CDR3 residues: CASSLSGRGSYEQFF. The CDR3 bases are TGTGCCAGCAGCTTAAGCGGCAGGGGGTCTTACGAGCAGTTCTTC.

The rearrangement links TRBV7-9 to TRBJ2-3, with 7 bases that match TRBD2. Trimming at V came to 5 bases and at J to 3 bases, leaving 2 bases not matched to a gene. The CDR3 has 13 amino acids. From germline, CDR1 is SEHNR and CDR2 FQNEAQ (reference sequence). The CDR3 region is CASSISGTDTQYF. CDR3 in DNA: TGTGCCAGCAGCATTAGCGGGACAGATACGCAGTATTTT.

V and J are TRBV27 and TRBJ2-3; 9 bases agree with TRBD2. Germline V gene sequence: CDR1 MNHEY, CDR2 SMNVEV (reference sequence). V gave up 6 bases and J gave up 3 bases; unmatched junction bases: 10. The CDR3 spans 16 residues. The CDR3 coding sequence is TGTGCCAGCAGATTCCTGGCGCGGGAGGGTACAGATACGCAGTATTTT. Amino acids: CASRFLAREGTDTQYF.

This chain joins TRBV24-1 and TRBJ1-2; 11 bases align to TRBD1. Germline assignment: CDR1 KGHDR and CDR2 SFDVKD. Losses at the gene ends were 9 bases for V and 0 bases for J; bases not matched to a gene: 8. CDR3 length equals 16 residues. The CDR3 protein is CATGGDRGDPNYGYTF. CDR3 sequence (DNA): TGTGCCACCGGTGGGGACAGGGGGGATCCTAACTATGGCTACACCTTC.

This clone came up once. The chain uses TRBV11-2 and TRBJ2-1; D not certain. CDR3 length equals 11 residues. Trimming took 5 bases from V and 9 from J, leaving 8 bases between them. CDR1 and CDR2 (germline): SGHAT, FQNNGV. CDR3 sequence reads: CASSPNFEQFF. CDR3 in DNA: TGTGCCAGCAGCCCCAACTTTGAGCAGTTCTTC.

This sequence joins TRBV24-1 and TRBJ2-3; D perhaps matches TRBD2 (6 bases). The CDR3 runs 16 residues. Trimming shortened V by 3 bases and J by 4 bases, and 16 bases separated the two germline ends. CDR1 and CDR2 (germline): KGHDR, SFDVKD. The CDR3 is CATSDLTGDGADTQYF. The CDR3 nucleotides read TGTGCCACCAGTGATCTGACGGGGGACGGGGCAGATACGCAGTATTTT.

Only a few counts were recorded for this clone. CDR3 bases: TGTGCCAGCAGCCCACGGACAGGGGAGACCGGGGAGCTGTTTTTT. Its protein product is CASSPRTGETGELFF. The V gene is TRBV7-2, the J gene TRBJ2-2, with TRBD1 matching 9 bases. The CDR3 runs 15 residues. Germline CDR1 reads SGHTA; CDR2 reads FQGNSA. V lost 5 bases to trimming and J lost 5 bases; unmatched junction nucleotides: 6.

The rearrangement joins TRBV18 to TRBJ2-7; a weak D match, TRBD1 (7 bases). From germline, CDR1 is KGHSH and CDR2 LQKENI. CDR3 length: 15 amino acids. Trimming took 3 bases from V and 5 from J, leaving 17 bases between them. CDR3 region: CASSPSEGAIHEQYV. DNA for the CDR3: TGTGCCAGCTCACCTTCGGAGGGGGCGATCCACGAGCAGTACGTC.

V is TRBV6-2 or TRBV6-3 and J is TRBJ2-5; TRBD2 matches 7 bases. The CDR3 totals 16 residues. J was trimmed by 3 bases and V by 0 bases; bases with no gene match: 7. Germline-derived CDR1 and CDR2 are MNHEY and SVGEGT. CDR3 coding DNA: TGTGCCAGCAGTTACTCGAAGTTTGCGGGGGAAGAGACCCAGTACTTC. Residues: CASSYSKFAGEETQYF.

The chain is built from TRBV12-5 and TRBJ2-1, with D uncertain. The V and J ends lost 5 bases and 7 bases respectively, with 6 bases between them. There are 11 residues in the CDR3. Germline V gene sequence: CDR1 LGHNT, CDR2 FRNRAP. CDR3 amino acids: CASGQKNEQFF. CDR3 DNA: TGTGCTAGTGGTCAGAAAAATGAGCAGTTCTTC.

CDR3 sequence reads: CASTGGNTGELFF. The CDR3 DNA is TGTGCCAGCACGGGGGGTAACACCGGGGAGCTGTTTTTT. The V and J genes are TRBV11-3 and TRBJ2-2; 7 positions agree with TRBD2. V was clipped by 7 bases and J by 2 bases; unmatched bases: 1. The CDR3 contains 13 residues. Germline lookup yields CDR1 SGHNT and CDR2 YENEEA. Complete variable domain (other parts from reference TRBV11-3 and TRBJ2-2): EAGVVQSPRYKIIEKKQPVAFWCNPISGHNTLYWYLQNLGQGPELLIRYENEEAVDDSQLPKDRFSAERLKGVDSTLKIQPAELGDSAVYLCASTGGNTGELFFGEGSRLTVL.

The chain carries TRBV9 and TRBJ2-2, with D unresolved. Germline V gene lookup returns CDR1 SGDLS and CDR2 YYNGEE. The CDR3 extends over 19 amino acids. The ends were cut back, 4 bases at V and 4 bases at J, with 26 bases in the middle. DNA of the CDR3: TGTGCCAGCAGCCTCCCCCTGTCGGGTGTCCTGGCGAGCACCGGGGAGCTGTTTTTT. The encoded protein is CASSLPLSGVLASTGELFF.